These 2 T cell receptor beta chains were all obtained from the same sample, sequenced in a study of regulatory T cells in long-lasting Graves disease. With iRepertoire HTBI primers and Arm-PCR of CDR3 regions, TCR beta libraries were built. One entry per CDR3 protein, called by TCRdb with MiXCR from the multiplex PCR reads. Of about 620,000 distinct CDR3 sequences in the sample, less than 20% were seen once. Indicated time point: newly diagnosed GD, antithyroid drugs for less than 3 months. From PBMCs, RNA was extracted and then used to make the TCR library. The same sample was also studied in work on T cells in Graves' hyperthyroidism and ophthalmopathy.

The sequenced sample was peripheral blood mononuclear cells (PBMCs), obtained at new diagnosis, from a patient treated with antithyroid drugs. These receptor sequences come from a woman between 25 and 40 years old with Graves disease.

There are a few counts of this clonotype. The chain links TRBV5-6 to TRBJ2-2, with no clear D. V gave up 2 bases and J gave up 7 bases, with 6 bases separating them. CDR3 length: 12 amino acids. Germline V gives CDR1 SGHDT, CDR2 YYEEEE. The CDR3: CASSFRNGELFF. The CDR3 DNA is TGTGCCAGCAGCTTTCGGAACGGGGAGCTGTTTTTT. The variable domain in full, completed from reference TRBV5-6 and TRBJ2-2, reads DAGVTQSPTHLIKTRGQQVTLRCSPKSGHDTVSWYQQALGQGPQFIFQYYEEEERQRGNFPDRFSGHQFPNYSSELNVNALLLGDSALYLCASSFRNGELFFGEGSRLTVL.

This clonotype was detected only a few times. The chain has TRBV2 and TRBJ2-7; a weak D match, TRBD2 (6 bases). The V end lost 6 bases, the J end lost 2 bases, and 14 bases lay between the germline ends. The CDR3 runs to 14 residues. Germline loops: CDR1 SNHLY, CDR2 FYNNEI. The DNA for the CDR3 is TGTGCCAGCAGACCTCCCGGGGGAGCCTACGAGCAGTACTTC. Translating gives CASRPPGGAYEQYF.